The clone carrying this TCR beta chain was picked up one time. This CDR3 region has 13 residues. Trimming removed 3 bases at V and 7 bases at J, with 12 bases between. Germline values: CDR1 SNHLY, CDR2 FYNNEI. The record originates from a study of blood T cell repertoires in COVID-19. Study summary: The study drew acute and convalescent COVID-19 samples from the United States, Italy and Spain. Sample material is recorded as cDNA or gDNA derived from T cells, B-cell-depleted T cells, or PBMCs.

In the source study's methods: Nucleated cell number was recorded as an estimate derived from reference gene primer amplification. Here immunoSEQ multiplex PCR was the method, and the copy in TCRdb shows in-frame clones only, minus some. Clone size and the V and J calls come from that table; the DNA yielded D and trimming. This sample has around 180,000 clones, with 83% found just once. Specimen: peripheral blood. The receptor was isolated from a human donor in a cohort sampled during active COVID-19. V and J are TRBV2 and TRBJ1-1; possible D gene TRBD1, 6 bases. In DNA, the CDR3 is TGTGCCAGCAGTGAGAGACAGGCTGTTGAAGCTTTCTTT. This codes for CASSERQAVEAFF.